Sequencing of this TCR beta chain was carried out in a study of blood T cell repertoires in COVID-19. Using immunoSEQ multiplex PCR, the repertoire was profiled, and TCRdb retains in-frame clones only, with some absent. This sample yields approximately 81,000 clones, of which about 88% are seen a single time; roughly an eighth belongs to the top ten. Sequencing was performed on peripheral blood. The receptor's source is a man between 65 and 80 years old with active or convalescent COVID-19.

The CDR3 loop reads CASSQEGAYGYTF. The CDR3 nucleotides read TGTGCCAGCAGCCAAGAGGGGGCCTATGGCTACACCTTC. The rearrangement uses TRBV14 and TRBJ1-2, with TRBD1 as a possible D gene (6 bases). The CDR3 extends over 13 amino acids. V was shortened by 0 bases and J by 4 bases, with 6 bases between the two germline ends. The germline V gene has CDR1 SGHDN and CDR2 FVKESK.